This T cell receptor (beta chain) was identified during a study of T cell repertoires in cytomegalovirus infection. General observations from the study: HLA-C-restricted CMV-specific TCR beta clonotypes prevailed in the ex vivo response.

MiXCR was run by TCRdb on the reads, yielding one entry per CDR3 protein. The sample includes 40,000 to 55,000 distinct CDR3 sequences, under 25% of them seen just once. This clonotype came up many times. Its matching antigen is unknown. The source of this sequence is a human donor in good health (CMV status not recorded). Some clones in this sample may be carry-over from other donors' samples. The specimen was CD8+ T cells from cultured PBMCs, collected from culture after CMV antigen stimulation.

The CDR3 DNA sequence: TGTGCCAGCAGCTCAGACGGGGTGAACACTGAAGCTTTCTTT. This translates into CASSSDGVNTEAFF. The chain combines TRBV7-9 with TRBJ1-1, with unresolved D. The CDR3 sequence is 14 residues long. Trimming removed 4 bases at V and 0 bases at J, with 9 bases between. In germline, CDR1 is SEHNR, CDR2 FQNEAQ (reference sequence). Combining the CDR3 with reference TRBV7-9 and TRBJ1-1 gives the whole variable domain DTGVSQNPRHKITKRGQNVTFRCDPISEHNRLYWYRQTLGQGPEFLTYFQNEAQLEKSRLLSDRFSAERPKGSFSTLEIQRTEQGDSAMYLCASSSDGVNTEAFFGQGTRLTVV.